The sample holds a few counts of the clone carrying this T cell receptor (beta chain). TCRdb re-called the 5' RACE reads through MiXCR, storing one row per CDR3 protein. This table has 550,000 to 800,000 distinct CDR3 sequences, under 8.5% appearing once. The sample belongs to a study of identical twins. These data also featured in a second study, about yellow fever vaccine responses in identical twins.

The TCR originated in a woman aged 18-29 years in good health. What was sequenced was PBMCs.

The CDR3: CASSAGPSSSPYNEQFF. CDR3 in DNA: TGTGCCAGCAGCGCGGGACCGTCTAGTTCCCCCTACAATGAGCAGTTCTTC. The chain combines TRBV5-5 with TRBJ2-1; possibly TRBD2 for D (6 bases). The germline V and J ends were trimmed by 4 bases and 2 bases, with 19 bases remaining between them. This CDR3 has 17 residues. Germline values: CDR1 SGHKS, CDR2 YYEKEE (reference sequence).